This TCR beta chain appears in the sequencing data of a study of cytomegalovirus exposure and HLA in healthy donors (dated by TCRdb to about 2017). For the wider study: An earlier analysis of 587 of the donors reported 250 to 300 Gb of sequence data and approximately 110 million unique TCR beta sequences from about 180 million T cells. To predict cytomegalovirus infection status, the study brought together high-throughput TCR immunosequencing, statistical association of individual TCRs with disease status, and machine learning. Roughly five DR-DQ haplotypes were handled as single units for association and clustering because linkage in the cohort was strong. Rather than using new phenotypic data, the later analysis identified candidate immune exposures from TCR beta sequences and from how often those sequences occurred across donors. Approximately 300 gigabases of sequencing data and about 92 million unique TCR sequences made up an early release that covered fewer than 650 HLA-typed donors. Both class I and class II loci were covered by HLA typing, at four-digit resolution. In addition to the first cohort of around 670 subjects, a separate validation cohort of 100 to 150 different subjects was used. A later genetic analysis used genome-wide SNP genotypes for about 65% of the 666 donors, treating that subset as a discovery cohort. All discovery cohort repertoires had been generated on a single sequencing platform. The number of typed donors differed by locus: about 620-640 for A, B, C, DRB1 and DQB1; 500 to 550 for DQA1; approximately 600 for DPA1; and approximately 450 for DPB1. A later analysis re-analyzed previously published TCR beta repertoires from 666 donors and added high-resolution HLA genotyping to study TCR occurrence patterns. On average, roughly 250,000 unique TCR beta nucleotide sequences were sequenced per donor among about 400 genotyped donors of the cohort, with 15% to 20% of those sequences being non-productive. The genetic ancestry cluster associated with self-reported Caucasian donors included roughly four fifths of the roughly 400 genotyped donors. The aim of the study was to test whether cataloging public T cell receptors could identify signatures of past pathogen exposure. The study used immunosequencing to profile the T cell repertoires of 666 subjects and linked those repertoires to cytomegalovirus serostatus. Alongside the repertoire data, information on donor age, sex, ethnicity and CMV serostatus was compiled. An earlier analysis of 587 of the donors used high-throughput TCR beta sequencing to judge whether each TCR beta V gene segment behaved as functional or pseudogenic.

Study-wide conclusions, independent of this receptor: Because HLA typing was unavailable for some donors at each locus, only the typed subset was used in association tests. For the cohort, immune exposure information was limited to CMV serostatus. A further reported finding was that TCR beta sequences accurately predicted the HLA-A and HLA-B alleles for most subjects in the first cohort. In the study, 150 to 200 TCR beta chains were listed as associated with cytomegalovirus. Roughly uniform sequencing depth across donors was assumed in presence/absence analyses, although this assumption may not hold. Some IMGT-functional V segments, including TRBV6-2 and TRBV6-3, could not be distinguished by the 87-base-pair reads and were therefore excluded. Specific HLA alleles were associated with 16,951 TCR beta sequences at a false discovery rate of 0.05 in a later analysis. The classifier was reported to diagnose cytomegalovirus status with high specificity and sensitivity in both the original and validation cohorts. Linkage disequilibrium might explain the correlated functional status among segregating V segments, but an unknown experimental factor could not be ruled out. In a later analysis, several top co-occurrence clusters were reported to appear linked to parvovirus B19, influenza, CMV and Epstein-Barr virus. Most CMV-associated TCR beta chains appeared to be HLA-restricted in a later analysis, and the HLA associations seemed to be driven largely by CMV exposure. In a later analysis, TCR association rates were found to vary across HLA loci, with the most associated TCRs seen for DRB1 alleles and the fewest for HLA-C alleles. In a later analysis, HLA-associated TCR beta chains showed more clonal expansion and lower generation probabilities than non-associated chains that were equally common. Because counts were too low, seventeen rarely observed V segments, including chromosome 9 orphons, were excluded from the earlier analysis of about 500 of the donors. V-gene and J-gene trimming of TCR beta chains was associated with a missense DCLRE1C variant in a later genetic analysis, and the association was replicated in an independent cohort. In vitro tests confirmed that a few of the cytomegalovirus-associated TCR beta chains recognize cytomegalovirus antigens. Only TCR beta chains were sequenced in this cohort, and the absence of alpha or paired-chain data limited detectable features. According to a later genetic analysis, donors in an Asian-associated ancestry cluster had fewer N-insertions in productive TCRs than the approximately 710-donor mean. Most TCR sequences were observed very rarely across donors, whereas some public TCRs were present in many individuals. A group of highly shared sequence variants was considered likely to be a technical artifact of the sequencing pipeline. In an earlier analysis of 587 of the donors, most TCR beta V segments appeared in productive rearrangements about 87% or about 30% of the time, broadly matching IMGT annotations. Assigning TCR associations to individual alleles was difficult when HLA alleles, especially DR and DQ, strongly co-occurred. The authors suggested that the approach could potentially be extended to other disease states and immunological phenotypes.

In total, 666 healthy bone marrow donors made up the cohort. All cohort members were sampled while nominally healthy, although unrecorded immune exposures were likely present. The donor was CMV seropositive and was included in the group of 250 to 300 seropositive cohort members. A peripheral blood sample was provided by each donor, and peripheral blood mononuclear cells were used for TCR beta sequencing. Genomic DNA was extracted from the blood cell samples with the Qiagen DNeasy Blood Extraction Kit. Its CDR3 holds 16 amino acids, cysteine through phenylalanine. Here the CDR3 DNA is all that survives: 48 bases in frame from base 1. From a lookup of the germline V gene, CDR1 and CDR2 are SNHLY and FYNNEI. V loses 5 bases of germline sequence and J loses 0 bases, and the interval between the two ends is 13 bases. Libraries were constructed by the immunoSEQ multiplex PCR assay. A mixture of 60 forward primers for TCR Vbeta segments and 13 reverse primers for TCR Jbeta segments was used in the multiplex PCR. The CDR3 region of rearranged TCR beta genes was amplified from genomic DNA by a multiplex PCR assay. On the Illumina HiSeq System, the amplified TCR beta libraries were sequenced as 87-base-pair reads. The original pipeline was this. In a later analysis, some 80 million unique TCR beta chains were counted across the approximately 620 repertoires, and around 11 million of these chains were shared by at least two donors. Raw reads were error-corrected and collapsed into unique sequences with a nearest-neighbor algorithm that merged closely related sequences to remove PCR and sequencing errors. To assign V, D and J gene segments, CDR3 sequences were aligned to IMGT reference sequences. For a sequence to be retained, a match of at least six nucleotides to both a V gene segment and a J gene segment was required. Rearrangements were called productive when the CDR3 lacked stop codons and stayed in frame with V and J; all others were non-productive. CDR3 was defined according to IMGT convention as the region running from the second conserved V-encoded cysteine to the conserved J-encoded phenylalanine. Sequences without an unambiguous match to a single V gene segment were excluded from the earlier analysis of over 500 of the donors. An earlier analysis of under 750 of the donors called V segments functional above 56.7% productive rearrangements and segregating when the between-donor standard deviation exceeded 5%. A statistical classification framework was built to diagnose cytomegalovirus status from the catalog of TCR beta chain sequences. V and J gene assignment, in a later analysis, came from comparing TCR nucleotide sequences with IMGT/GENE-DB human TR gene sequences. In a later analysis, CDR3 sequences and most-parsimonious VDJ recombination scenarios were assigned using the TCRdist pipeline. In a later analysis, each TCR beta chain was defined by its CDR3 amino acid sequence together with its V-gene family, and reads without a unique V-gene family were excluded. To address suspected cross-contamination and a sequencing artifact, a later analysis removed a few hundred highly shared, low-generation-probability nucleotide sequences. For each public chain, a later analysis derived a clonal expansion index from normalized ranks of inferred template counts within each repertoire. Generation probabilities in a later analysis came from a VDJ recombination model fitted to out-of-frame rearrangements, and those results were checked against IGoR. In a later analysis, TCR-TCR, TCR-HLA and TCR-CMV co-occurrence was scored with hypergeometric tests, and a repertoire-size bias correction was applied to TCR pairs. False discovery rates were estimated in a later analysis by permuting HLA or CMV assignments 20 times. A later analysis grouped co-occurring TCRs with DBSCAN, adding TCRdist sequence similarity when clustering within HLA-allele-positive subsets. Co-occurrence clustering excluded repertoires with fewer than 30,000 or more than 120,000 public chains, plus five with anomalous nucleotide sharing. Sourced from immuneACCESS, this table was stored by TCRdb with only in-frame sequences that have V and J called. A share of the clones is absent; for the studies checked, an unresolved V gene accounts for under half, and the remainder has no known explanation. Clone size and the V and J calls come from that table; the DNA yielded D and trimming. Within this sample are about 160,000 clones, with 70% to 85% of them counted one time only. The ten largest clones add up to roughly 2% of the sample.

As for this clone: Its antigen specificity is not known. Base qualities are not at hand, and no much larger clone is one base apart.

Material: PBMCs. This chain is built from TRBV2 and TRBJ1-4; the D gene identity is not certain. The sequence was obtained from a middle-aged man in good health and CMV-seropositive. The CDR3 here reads CASSNPEQSTNEKLFF. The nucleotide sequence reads TGTGCCAGCAGTAACCCCGAACAGTCAACTAATGAAAAACTGTTTTTT.